Presented here are 29 T cell receptor beta chains from one specimen sequenced in a study of T cells in Graves' hyperthyroidism and ophthalmopathy. The source material, RNA transcripts, was used to amplify TCR beta CDR3 regions. First-round RT-PCR of the TCR CDR3 relied on the HTBI primer set. Each CDR3 protein gets one entry after TCRdb re-called the multiplex PCR reads with MiXCR. The sample consists of approximately 640,000 distinct CDR3 sequences, roughly 17% of them appearing once. The specimen sequenced was blood. These receptors originate from a man aged 50-60 years with Graves' hyperthyroidism.

Notes on this clonotype: A read error may be the cause here, since a much bigger clone is one base away. This chain connects TRBV28 to TRBJ2-1; 10 bases match TRBD2. CDR1 and CDR2 from the germline V gene are MDHEN and SYDVKM. The CDR3 covers 15 residues. In DNA form, the CDR3 reads TGTGACAGCAGCCCTCTAGCGGGAGAATACAATGAGCAGTTCTTC. It translates to CDSSPLAGEYNEQFF.

This clonotype was found many times. The rearrangement uses TRBV28 and TRBJ2-1, with 7 bases aligning to TRBD2. V shed 4 bases, J shed 3 bases, and the junction held 12 bases outside the gene matches. The length of the CDR3 is 17 residues. Germline V CDR1 and CDR2: MDHEN, SYDVKM. CDR3 amino acids: CASSSPLLASNYNEQFF. DNA of the CDR3: TGTGCCAGCAGTTCTCCCCTACTAGCGTCCAACTACAATGAGCAGTTCTTC. Full variable domain (rest looked up from reference TRBV28 and TRBJ2-1): DVKVTQSSRYLVKRTGEKVFLECVQDMDHENMFWYRQDPGLGLRLIYFSYDVKMKEKGDIPEGYSVSREKKERFSLILESASTNQTSMYLCASSSPLLASNYNEQFFGPGTRLTVL.

The genes are TRBV4-1 and TRBJ2-2, with 7 bases fitting TRBD1. V was clipped by 0 bases and J by 5 bases; unmatched bases: 6. The CDR3 contains 16 residues. CDR1 and CDR2 from the germline V gene are MGHRA and YSYEKL. CDR3 sequence (DNA): TGCGCCAGCAGCCAAGAAAGAGACAGGGCAACCGGGGAGCTGTTTTTT. This sequence encodes CASSQERDRATGELFF.

V usage is TRBV9 and J usage is TRBJ2-2, with 14 nucleotides matching TRBD2. V was pared by 0 bases and J by 6 bases, with 7 bases of the junction left unmatched. The V gene's germline CDR1 is SGDLS and CDR2 YYNGEE. This CDR3 region has 18 residues. CDR3 amino acids: CASSVGLPGLAGAGELFF. CDR3 in DNA: TGTGCCAGCAGCGTAGGACTACCGGGACTAGCGGGAGCCGGGGAGCTGTTTTTT.

This clonotype occurred many times. The CDR3 sequence: CAISGGEGMNYGYTF. The DNA of the CDR3 is TGTGCCATCAGTGGAGGGGAGGGGATGAACTATGGCTACACCTTC. J is TRBJ1-2 and V is TRBV10-3, with D tentatively TRBD1 (5 bases). CDR1 is ENHRY, CDR2 SYGVKD, per germline. Trimming took 4 bases from V and 2 from J, leaving 14 bases between them. The CDR3 extends over 15 amino acids.

This clonotype was picked up many times. The DNA for the CDR3 is TGTGCCAGCAGTCGTCAGCGGGAGGTCATGGATACGCAGTATTTT. It codes for CASSRQREVMDTQYF. This chain uses TRBV2 with TRBJ2-3; 9 bases align to TRBD2. V was pared by 5 bases and J by 6 bases, with 9 bases of the junction left unmatched. CDR1 and CDR2 (germline): SNHLY, FYNNEI. CDR3 length: 15 amino acids.

This clonotype was counted ten times or more. J is TRBJ2-1 and V is TRBV2, with TRBD1 matching 9 bases. The CDR3 has 17 amino acids. Germline CDR1 is SNHLY and CDR2 is FYNNEI. The junction had 4 bases not matched to a gene; V was cut back by 1 base and J by 0 bases. CDR3 residues: CASSEVGTGYSYNEQFF. The CDR3 nucleotides read TGTGCCAGCAGTGAAGTCGGGACAGGGTACTCCTACAATGAGCAGTTCTTC.

This clonotype was seen many times. The chain is built from TRBV27 and TRBJ2-5; TRBD1 aligns across 9 bases. The germline V gene encodes CDR1 MNHEY and CDR2 SMNVEV (reference sequence). This CDR3 contains 18 residues. Germline trimming cut 5 bases from V and 1 base from J; bases unmatched to any gene: 14. The CDR3 bases are TGTGCCAGCAGTAACTACTCTGGGACAGGGCATCCCCAAGAGACCCAGTACTTC. Protein sequence: CASSNYSGTGHPQETQYF.

With regard to this clonotype: At one of its ends the junction is not consistent with the germline gene, which may arise from a read error. The J gene is TRBJ1-2, the V gene TRBV12-3 or TRBV12-4; a possible D gene is TRBD1 (5 bases). The CDR3 is 16 amino acids. The CDR3 DNA is TGTGCCAGCAGTTTAAGTCGTGGCAGGGCCCATTATGGCTACATCTTC. Protein product: CASSLSRGRAHYGYIF.

This clonotype has a count of ten or more. The chain joins TRBV20-1 to TRBJ1-1; D gene ambiguous. Germline V CDR1 and CDR2: DFQATT, SNEGSKA (reference sequence). V was clipped by 6 bases and J by 1 base, with 9 bases between them. CDR3 length: 12 amino acids. The CDR3 DNA reads TGCAGTGCACCGCCGAGGAACACTGAAGCTTTCTTT. Translating gives CSAPPRNTEAFF.

This clonotype was counted at least ten times. The V and J genes are TRBV9 and TRBJ1-4; 9 bases fit TRBD1. J lost 4 bases, V lost 3 bases, and 10 bases had no gene match. This CDR3 contains 17 residues. The germline gives CDR1 SGDLS, CDR2 YYNGEE. The CDR3 nucleotides are TGTGCCAGCAGCGGCACAGGGGGCTCGTCGGTTAATGAAAAACTGTTTTTT. Protein product: CASSGTGGSSVNEKLFF.

This clonotype has ten or more counts. The chain links TRBV6-1 to TRBJ1-4; a weak D match, TRBD1 (6 bases). Germline CDR1 is MNHNS and CDR2 is SASEGT. The ends were cut back, 5 bases at V and 7 bases at J, with 14 bases in the middle. CDR3 length: 14 residues. The CDR3 DNA reads TGTGCCAGCAGTCCCGGCAGGGGAGGTGAAAAACTGTTTTTT. As protein: CASSPGRGGEKLFF.

The sample holds many counts of this clonotype. The chain joins TRBV19 to TRBJ1-2; tentatively, D is TRBD1 (5 bases). V was trimmed by 7 bases and J by 2 bases, leaving 17 bases between them. Germline V gene lookup returns CDR1 LNHDA and CDR2 SQIVND (reference sequence). The CDR3 loop spans 15 amino acids. The CDR3 loop reads CASKGIERGNYGYTF. The CDR3 DNA reads as TGTGCCAGTAAGGGGATTGAACGGGGGAACTATGGCTACACCTTC.

The V gene is TRBV18, the J gene TRBJ2-1; TRBD2 aligns across 12 bases. Germline V gene lookup returns CDR1 KGHSH and CDR2 LQKENI. The CDR3 has 18 amino acids. V was clipped by 3 bases and J by 7 bases; unmatched bases: 13. As DNA, the CDR3 is TGTGCCAGCTCACCGGCGTCACTAGCGGGAGGCTTTAGGAATGAGCAGTTCTTC. It translates to CASSPASLAGGFRNEQFF.

V is TRBV6-6 and J is TRBJ2-7; D gene unclear. Trimming stripped 0 bases from V and 3 bases from J, with 27 bases between. The CDR3 sequence is 20 residues long. CDR1 MNHNY and CDR2 SVGAGI come from the germline V gene (reference sequence). CDR3 amino acids: CASSYSVLFVRPQEFYEQYF. In DNA, the CDR3 is TGTGCCAGCAGTTACTCGGTCCTTTTTGTTCGGCCGCAAGAATTCTACGAGCAGTACTTC.

This clonotype came up a few times. The chain carries TRBV30 and TRBJ2-1; possibly TRBD1 for D (6 bases). Trimming took off 4 bases at V and 5 bases at J, with 15 bases between the two ends. CDR3 length: 14 residues. From germline, CDR1 is GTSNPN and CDR2 SVGIG (reference sequence). CDR3 protein: CAWTQFDRHNEQFF. CDR3 DNA: TGTGCCTGGACCCAATTTGACAGGCACAATGAGCAGTTCTTC.

This clonotype came up many times. V is TRBV28 and J is TRBJ1-2; D is unresolved. The germline gives CDR1 MDHEN, CDR2 SYDVKM. V was trimmed by 5 bases and J by 4 bases, leaving 8 bases between them. The length of the CDR3 is 12 residues. CDR3 region: CASSTRTYGYTF. CDR3 DNA: TGTGCCAGCAGTACAAGGACCTATGGCTACACCTTC.

The rearrangement uses TRBV6-5 and TRBJ2-5, with a weak D call TRBD1 (5 bases). Germline V CDR1 and CDR2: MNHEY, SVGAGI. V was shortened by 2 bases and J by 2 bases, with 9 bases between the two germline ends. CDR3 length: 14 amino acids. CDR3 in amino acids: CASSYHRTQETQYF. CDR3 nucleotides: TGTGCCAGCAGTTACCACAGGACACAAGAGACCCAGTACTTC.

The CDR3 region has the DNA TGTGCCAGCAGTACCCTCGCTCTTAGCGGGAGCTGGTACGAGCAGTACTTC. Amino acid sequence: CASSTLALSGSWYEQYF. This chain links TRBV12-3 or TRBV12-4 with TRBJ2-7, with TRBD2 matching over 9 bases. This CDR3 has 17 amino acids. With V trimmed by 5 bases and J by 4 bases, 15 bases remained unmatched.

As for this clonotype: A single base separates this from a much larger clone, so it may be a read error. The rearrangement uses TRBV12-3 or TRBV12-4 and TRBJ1-4; D is uncertain. The CDR3 sequence is 13 residues long. With 8 bases removed from V and 5 bases from J, the gap between germline ends came to 12 bases. The CDR3 spells CASARQRNEKLFF. The CDR3 DNA sequence: TGTGCCAGCGCCCGCCAGCGGAATGAAAAACTGTTTTTT.

The chain joins TRBV14 to TRBJ2-3; D unresolved. Trimming left V 1 base short and J 4 bases short, with 9 bases between. CDR3 length: 14 amino acids. Germline V lookup: CDR1 SGHDN, CDR2 FVKESK. The CDR3 DNA follows: TGTGCCAGCAGCCAAGCGGCCTTCTCAGATACGCAGTATTTT. The encoded protein is CASSQAAFSDTQYF.

This clonotype has a count of ten or more. V is TRBV20-1 and J is TRBJ2-7; a weak D match, TRBD2 (5 bases). Germline assignment: CDR1 DFQATT and CDR2 SNEGSKA (reference sequence). The CDR3 has 14 residues. The germline V and J ends were trimmed by 6 bases and 2 bases, with 17 bases remaining between them. CDR3 coding DNA: TGCAGTGCGCCCGGGGTAATAACTACCTACGAGCAGTACTTC. Translated, it gives CSAPGVITTYEQYF.

The sample holds many counts of this clonotype. The chain uses TRBV20-1 and TRBJ2-5; weak D call: TRBD2 (6 bases). V lost 1 base and J 5 bases, leaving 14 bases between the germline ends. This CDR3 contains 14 residues. CDR1 DFQATT and CDR2 SNEGSKA come from the germline V gene (reference sequence). CDR3 protein: CSARGPTRQETQYF. CDR3 sequence (DNA): TGCAGTGCTAGAGGCCCGACTAGACAGGAGACCCAGTACTTC.

This clonotype was recorded many times. The chain uses TRBV7-9 and TRBJ2-7; 11 bases line up with TRBD2. The CDR3 spans 18 residues. V shed 4 bases, J shed 0 bases, and the junction held 11 bases outside the gene matches. Germline V gives CDR1 SEHNR, CDR2 FQNEAQ (reference sequence). DNA of the CDR3: TGTGCCAGCAGCTCAACGTTAGCGGGAGGGCCCTCCTCCTACGAGCAGTACTTC. It encodes CASSSTLAGGPSSYEQYF.

This chain connects TRBV20-1 to TRBJ1-6, with D possibly TRBD1 on 6 matching bases. Germline V gene sequence: CDR1 DFQATT, CDR2 SNEGSKA (reference sequence). V was clipped by 3 bases and J by 6 bases, with 15 bases between them. CDR3 length: 15 amino acids. Here the CDR3 reads CSARGHASPNSPLHF. The CDR3, as DNA: TGCAGTGCTAGGGGACACGCCAGCCCTAATTCACCCCTCCACTTT.

This clonotype was picked up a small number of times. The chain recombines TRBV20-1 with TRBJ2-7; 11 nucleotides align to TRBD2. The V segment lost 3 bases and the J segment 6 bases; nucleotides outside the gene matches: 7. Germline assignment: CDR1 DFQATT and CDR2 SNEGSKA (reference sequence). The CDR3 consists of 14 residues. The DNA for the CDR3 is TGCAGTGCTAGTACTAGCGGGAGTTATCGCGAGCAGTACTTC. It encodes CSASTSGSYREQYF.

The chain carries TRBV9 and TRBJ2-7; 11 bases align to TRBD1. Germline loops: CDR1 SGDLS, CDR2 YYNGEE. The junction had 2 bases not matched to a gene; V was cut back by 3 bases and J by 0 bases. This CDR3 contains 15 residues. CDR3 nucleotides: TGTGCCAGCAGCGGGGGGACAGGGGGCTCCTACGAGCAGTACTTC. Encoded protein: CASSGGTGGSYEQYF.

This clonotype was found many times. CDR3 in amino acids: CASRTSQGGRSYNEQFF. CDR3 in DNA: TGTGCCAGCAGGACCTCTCAGGGGGGTCGGTCCTACAATGAGCAGTTCTTC. The chain employs TRBV28 and TRBJ2-1; tentatively, D is TRBD1 (7 bases). The V and J ends lost 6 bases and 1 base respectively, with 19 bases between them. Germline V gives CDR1 MDHEN, CDR2 SYDVKM. This CDR3 spans 17 amino acids.

The chain has TRBV4-3 and TRBJ2-7; D not certain. V lost 0 bases, J lost 0 bases, and 12 bases lay in between. The CDR3 is made up of 16 amino acids. CDR1 and CDR2 from the germline V gene are LGHNA and YSLEER. The CDR3: CASSQDEQALSYEQYV. CDR3 nucleotide sequence: TGCGCCAGCAGCCAAGATGAGCAGGCACTCTCCTACGAGCAGTACGTC.